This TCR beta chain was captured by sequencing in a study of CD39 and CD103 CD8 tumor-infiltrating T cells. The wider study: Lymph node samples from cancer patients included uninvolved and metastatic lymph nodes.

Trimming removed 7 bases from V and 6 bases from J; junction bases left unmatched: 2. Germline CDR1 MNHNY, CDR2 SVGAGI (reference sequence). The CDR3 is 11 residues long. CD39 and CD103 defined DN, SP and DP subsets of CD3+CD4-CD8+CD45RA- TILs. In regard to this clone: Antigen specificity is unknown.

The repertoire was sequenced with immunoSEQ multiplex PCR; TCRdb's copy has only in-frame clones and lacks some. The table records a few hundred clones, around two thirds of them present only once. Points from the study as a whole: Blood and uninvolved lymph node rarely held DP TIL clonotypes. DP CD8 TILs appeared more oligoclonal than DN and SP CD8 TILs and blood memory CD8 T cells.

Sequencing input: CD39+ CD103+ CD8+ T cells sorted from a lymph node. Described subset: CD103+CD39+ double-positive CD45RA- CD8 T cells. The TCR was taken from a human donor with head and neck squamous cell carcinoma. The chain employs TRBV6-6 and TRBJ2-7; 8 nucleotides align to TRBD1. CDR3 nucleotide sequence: TGTGCCAGCAATACAGGGGGCGAGCAGTACTTC. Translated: CASNTGGEQYF.